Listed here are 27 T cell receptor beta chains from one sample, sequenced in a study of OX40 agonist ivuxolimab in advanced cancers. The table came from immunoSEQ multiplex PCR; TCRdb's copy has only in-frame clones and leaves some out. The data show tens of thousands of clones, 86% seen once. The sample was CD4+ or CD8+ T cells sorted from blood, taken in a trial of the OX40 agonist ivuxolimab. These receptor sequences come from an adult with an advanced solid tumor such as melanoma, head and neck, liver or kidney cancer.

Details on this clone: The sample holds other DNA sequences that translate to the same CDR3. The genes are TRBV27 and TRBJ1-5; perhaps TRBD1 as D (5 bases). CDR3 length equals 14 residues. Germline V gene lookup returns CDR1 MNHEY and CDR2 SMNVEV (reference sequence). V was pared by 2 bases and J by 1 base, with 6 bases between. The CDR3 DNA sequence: TGTGCCAGCAGTTTACAGGGCAGCAATCAGCCCCAGCATTTT. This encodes CASSLQGSNQPQHF.

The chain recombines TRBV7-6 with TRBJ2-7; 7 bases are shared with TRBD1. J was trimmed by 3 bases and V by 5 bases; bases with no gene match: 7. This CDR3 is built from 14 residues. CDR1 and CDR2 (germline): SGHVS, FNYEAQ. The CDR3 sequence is CASSPETGSYEQYF. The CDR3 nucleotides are TGTGCCAGCAGCCCCGAGACAGGGAGCTACGAGCAGTACTTC.

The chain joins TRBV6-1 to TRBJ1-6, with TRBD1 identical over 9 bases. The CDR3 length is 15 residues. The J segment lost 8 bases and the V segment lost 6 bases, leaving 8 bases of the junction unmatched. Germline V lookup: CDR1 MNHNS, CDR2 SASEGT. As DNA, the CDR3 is TGTGCCAGCAGGGGGGGACAGGGCGGATATTCACCCCTCCACTTT. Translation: CASRGGQGGYSPLHF.

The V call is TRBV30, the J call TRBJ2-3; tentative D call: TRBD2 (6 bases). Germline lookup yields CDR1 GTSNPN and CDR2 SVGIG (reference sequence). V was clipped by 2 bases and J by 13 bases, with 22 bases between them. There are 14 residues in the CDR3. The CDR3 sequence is CAWSQLPSVGREYF. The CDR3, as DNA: TGTGCCTGGAGTCAGCTCCCTAGCGTCGGGCGGGAGTATTTT.

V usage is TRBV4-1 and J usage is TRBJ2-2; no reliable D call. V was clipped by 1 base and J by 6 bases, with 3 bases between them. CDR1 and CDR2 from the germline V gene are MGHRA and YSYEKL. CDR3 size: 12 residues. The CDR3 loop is CASSQVSGELFF. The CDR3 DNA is TGCGCCAGCAGCCAAGTGTCCGGGGAGCTGTTTTTT.

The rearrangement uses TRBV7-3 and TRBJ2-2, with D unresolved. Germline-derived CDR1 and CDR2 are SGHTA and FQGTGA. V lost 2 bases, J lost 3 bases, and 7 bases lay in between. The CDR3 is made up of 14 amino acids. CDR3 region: CASSLGQYTGELFF. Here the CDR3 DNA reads TGTGCCAGCAGCTTAGGGCAGTACACCGGGGAGCTGTTTTTT.

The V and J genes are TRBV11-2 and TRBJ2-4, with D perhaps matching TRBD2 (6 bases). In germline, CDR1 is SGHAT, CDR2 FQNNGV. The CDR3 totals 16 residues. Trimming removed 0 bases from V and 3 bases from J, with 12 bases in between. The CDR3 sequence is CASSLEPGGYKNIQYF. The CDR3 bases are TGTGCCAGCAGCTTAGAACCCGGGGGTTACAAAAACATTCAGTACTTC.

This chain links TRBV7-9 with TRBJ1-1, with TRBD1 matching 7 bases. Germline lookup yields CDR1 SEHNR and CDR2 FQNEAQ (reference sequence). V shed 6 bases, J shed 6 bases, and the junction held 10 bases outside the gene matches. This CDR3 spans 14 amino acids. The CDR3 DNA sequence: TGTGCCAGCAGTTCGGACAGGATGGTCCCTGAAGCTTTCTTT. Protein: CASSSDRMVPEAFF.

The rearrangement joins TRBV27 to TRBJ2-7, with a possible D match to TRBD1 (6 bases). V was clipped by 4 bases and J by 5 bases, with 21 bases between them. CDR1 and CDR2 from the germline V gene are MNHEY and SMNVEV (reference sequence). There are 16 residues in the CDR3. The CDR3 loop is CASSSLTGRHLDEQYF. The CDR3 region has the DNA TGTGCCAGCAGTTCCTTGACAGGACGGCACCTCGACGAGCAGTACTTC.

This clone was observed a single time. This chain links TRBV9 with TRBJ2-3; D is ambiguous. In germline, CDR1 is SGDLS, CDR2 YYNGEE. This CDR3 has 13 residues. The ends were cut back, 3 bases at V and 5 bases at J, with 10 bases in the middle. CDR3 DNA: TGTGCCAGCAGCGCCCGTAGTGAAGATACGCAGTATTTT. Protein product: CASSARSEDTQYF.

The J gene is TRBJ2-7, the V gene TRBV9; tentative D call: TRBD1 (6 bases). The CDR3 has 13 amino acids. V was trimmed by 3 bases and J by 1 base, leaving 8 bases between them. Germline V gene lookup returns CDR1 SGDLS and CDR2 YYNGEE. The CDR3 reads CASSAGHSYEQYF. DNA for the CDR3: TGTGCCAGCAGCGCGGGACATTCCTACGAGCAGTACTTC.

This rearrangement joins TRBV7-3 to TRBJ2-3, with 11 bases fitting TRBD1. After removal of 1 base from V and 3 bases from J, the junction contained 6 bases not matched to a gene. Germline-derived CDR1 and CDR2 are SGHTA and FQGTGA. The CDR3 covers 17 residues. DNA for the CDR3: TGTGCCAGCAGCTTAATGCGGACAGGGGGCGCGACAGATACGCAGTATTTT. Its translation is CASSLMRTGGATDTQYF.

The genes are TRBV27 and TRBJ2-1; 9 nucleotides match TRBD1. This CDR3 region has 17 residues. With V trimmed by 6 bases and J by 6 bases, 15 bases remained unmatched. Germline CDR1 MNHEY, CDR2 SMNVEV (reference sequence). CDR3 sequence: CASSLETGTGYFNEQFF. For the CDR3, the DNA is TGTGCCAGCAGCCTCGAAACCGGGACAGGGTACTTCAATGAGCAGTTCTTC.

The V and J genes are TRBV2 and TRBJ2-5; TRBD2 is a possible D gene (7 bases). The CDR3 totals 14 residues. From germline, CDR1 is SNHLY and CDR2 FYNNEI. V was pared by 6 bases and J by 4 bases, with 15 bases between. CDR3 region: CASSGGQVGETQYF. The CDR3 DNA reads TGTGCCAGCAGCGGGGGGCAGGTTGGAGAGACCCAGTACTTC.

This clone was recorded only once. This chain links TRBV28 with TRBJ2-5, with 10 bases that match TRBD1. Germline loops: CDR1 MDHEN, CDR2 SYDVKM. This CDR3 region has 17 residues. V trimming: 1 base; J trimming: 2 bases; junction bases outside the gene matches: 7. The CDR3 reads CASSLLLGDRGQETQYF. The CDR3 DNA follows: TGTGCCAGCAGTTTATTACTGGGGGACAGGGGACAAGAGACCCAGTACTTC.

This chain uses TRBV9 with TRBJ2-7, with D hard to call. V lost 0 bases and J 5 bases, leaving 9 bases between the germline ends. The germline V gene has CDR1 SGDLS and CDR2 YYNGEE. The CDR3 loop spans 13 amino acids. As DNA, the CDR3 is TGTGCCAGCAGCGTAGGAGTAGTCCACGAGCAGTACTTC. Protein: CASSVGVVHEQYF.

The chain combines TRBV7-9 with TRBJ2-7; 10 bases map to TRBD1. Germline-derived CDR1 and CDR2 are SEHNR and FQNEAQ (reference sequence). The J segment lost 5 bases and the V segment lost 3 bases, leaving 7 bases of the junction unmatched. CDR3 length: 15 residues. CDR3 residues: CASSLMGQGSDEQYF. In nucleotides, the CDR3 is TGTGCCAGCAGCTTGATGGGACAGGGGTCCGACGAGCAGTACTTC. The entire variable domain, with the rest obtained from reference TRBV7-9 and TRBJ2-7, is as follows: DTGVSQNPRHKITKRGQNVTFRCDPISEHNRLYWYRQTLGQGPEFLTYFQNEAQLEKSRLLSDRFSAERPKGSFSTLEIQRTEQGDSAMYLCASSLMGQGSDEQYFGPGTRLTVT.

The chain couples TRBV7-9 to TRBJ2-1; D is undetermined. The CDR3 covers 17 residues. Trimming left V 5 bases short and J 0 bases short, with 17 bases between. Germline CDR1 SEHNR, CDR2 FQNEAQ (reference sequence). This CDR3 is CASSHVDTSSSYNEQFF. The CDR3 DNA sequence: TGTGCCAGCAGCCACGTGGATACGTCTAGCTCCTACAATGAGCAGTTCTTC.

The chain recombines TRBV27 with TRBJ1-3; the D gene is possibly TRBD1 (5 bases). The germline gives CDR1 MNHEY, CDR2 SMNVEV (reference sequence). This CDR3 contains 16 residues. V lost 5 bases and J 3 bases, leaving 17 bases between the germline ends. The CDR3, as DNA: TGTGCCAGCAGTACCAAAGCGGGGCGCCTTGGAAACACCATATATTTT. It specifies CASSTKAGRLGNTIYF.

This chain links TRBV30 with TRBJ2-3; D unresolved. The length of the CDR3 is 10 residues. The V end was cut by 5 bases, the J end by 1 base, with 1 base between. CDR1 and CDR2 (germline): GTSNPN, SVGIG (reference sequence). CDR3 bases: TGTGCCTGGCGCACAGATACGCAGTATTTT. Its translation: CAWRTDTQYF.

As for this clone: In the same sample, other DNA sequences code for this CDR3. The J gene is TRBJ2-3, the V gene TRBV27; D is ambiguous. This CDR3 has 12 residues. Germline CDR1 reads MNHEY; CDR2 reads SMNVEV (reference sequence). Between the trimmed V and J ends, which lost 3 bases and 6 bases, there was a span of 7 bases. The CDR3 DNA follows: TGTGCCAGCAGTTTTCCCGGGGATACGCAGTATTTT. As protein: CASSFPGDTQYF.

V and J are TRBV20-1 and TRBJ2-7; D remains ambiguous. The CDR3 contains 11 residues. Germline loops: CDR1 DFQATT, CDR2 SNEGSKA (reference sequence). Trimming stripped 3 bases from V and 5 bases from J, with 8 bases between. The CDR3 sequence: CSARLGNEQYF. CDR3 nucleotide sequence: TGCAGTGCTAGGTTGGGAAACGAGCAGTACTTC.

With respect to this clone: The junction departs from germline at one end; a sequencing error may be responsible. CDR3 in DNA: TGTGCTAGCAGCTTAGAAGCGGGGGCCTACGAGCAGTACTTC. This encodes CASSLEAGAYEQYF. The chain couples TRBV7-7 to TRBJ2-7; 8 bases agree with TRBD2. CDR3 length: 14 amino acids. Looked up from germline, CDR1 is SSHAT and CDR2 is FNYEAQ (reference sequence).

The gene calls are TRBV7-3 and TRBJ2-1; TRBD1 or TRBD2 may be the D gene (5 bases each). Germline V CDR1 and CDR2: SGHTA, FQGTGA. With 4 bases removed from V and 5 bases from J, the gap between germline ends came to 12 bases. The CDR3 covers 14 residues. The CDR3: CASSSPGQNNEQFF. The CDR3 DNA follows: TGTGCCAGCAGCTCCCCGGGGCAGAACAATGAGCAGTTCTTC.

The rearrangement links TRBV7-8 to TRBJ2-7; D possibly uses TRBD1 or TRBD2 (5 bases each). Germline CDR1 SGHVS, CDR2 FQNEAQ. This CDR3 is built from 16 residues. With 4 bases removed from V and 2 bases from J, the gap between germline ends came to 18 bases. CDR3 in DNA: TGTGCCAGCAGCTCAGCCACTCGGGGCGAGGCCTACGAGCAGTACTTC. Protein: CASSSATRGEAYEQYF.

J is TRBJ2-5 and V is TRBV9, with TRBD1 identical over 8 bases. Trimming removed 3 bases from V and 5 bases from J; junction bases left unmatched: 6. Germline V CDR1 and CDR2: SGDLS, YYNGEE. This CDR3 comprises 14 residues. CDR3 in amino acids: CASSDPGGEETQYF. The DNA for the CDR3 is TGTGCCAGCAGCGATCCAGGGGGCGAGGAGACCCAGTACTTC.

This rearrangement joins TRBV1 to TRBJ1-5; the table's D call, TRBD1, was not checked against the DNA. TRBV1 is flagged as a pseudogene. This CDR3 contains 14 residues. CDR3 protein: CTSSQEQPNQPQHF. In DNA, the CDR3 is TGCACCAGCAGCCAAGAACAGCCCAATCAGCCCCAGCATTTT.